Listed below are T cell receptor beta chains from one sample, sequenced in a study of blood T cell repertoires in COVID-19. Sequenced by immunoSEQ multiplex PCR; TCRdb stores in-frame clones only, minus some. Of around 100,000 clones listed, approximately 90% are singletons. The sequenced material came from peripheral blood. These receptor sequences come from a human donor with active COVID-19. The donor label of this sample is uncertain. Both conserved end residues are part of each CDR3. The D gene is left open where the match is weak. Clone size is stated in some rows and not others, as once, few, many or a class when expanded.

cdr3_nt	cdr3_aa	v_call	j_call	d_call	clone_size
TGTGCCAGCAGCCAAGATCCCTCGGACAGGGGGCATAATGAGCAGTTCTTC	CASSQDPSDRGHNEQFF	TRBV4-2	TRBJ2-1	TRBD1	-
TGTGCCAGTAGTATAGATAGCCCCAATGAGCAGTTCTTC	CASSIDSPNEQFF	TRBV19	TRBJ2-1	-	-
TGTGCCAGTACCTGGAGGGCCCAGGAGGGCAATCAGCCCCAGCATTTT	CASTWRAQEGNQPQHF	TRBV19	TRBJ1-5	-	-
TGTGCCAGCCTGGGGCGGGGACAGGGTTCCCACGAGCAGTACTTC	CASLGRGQGSHEQYF	TRBV5-6	TRBJ2-7	TRBD1	once
TGTGCCAGCAGCTTTCAGAAAGAGCAGTACTTC	CASSFQKEQYF	TRBV5-6	TRBJ2-7	-	few
TGTGCCAGCAGCACCTACAGGGGCGGCTACACCTTC	CASSTYRGGYTF	TRBV9	TRBJ1-2	TRBD1	-
TGTGCCAGCACTAGACCGAACAGGTACAATCAGCCCCAGCATTTT	CASTRPNRYNQPQHF	TRBV28	TRBJ1-5	-	-
TGTGCCAGCAGTTCCCAGGACACCGGGGAGCTGTTTTTT	CASSSQDTGELFF	TRBV7-3	TRBJ2-2	-	-
TGTGCCAGCAGTGAAGTTCGAGGGGGCCCTACAGATACGCAGTATTTT	CASSEVRGGPTDTQYF	TRBV6-1	TRBJ2-3	TRBD1	-
TGTGCCATCAACAGGCGGCAAGAGACCCAGTACTTC	CAINRRQETQYF	TRBV2	TRBJ2-5	-	-
TGCGCCAGCAGCCGCCTTCAGGGGGCCAGCGAAGCTTTCTTT	CASSRLQGASEAFF	TRBV4-1	TRBJ1-1	TRBD1	-
TGTGCCAGCAGTTCGACAGGAGATTATCAGCCCCAGCATTTT	CASSSTGDYQPQHF	TRBV6-5	TRBJ1-5	-	-
TGTGCCAGCCCCCCAGGGCTCGGTGGCACAGATACGCAGTATTTT	CASPPGLGGTDTQYF	TRBV6-5	TRBJ2-3	-	-
TGCGCCAGCAGCCGGTGGGGAGGGGGAGGCCTTTTAGACACAGATACGCAGTATTTT	CASSRWGGGGLLDTDTQYF	TRBV4-1	TRBJ2-3	-	-
TGTGCCAGCGGACCGACGACAGGGGGCGACGAGCAGTACTTC	CASGPTTGGDEQYF	TRBV28	TRBJ2-7	TRBD1	-
TGTGCCAGCAGCTCGGGACTAGCGGCGGTGGCAAACAATGAGCAGTTCTTC	CASSSGLAAVANNEQFF	TRBV2	TRBJ2-1	TRBD2	-
TGCGCCAGCAGCCCGACTACGAATTCACCCCTCCACTTT	CASSPTTNSPLHF	TRBV4-1	TRBJ1-6	-	-
TGTGCCAGCACGTGGGAGGAGACCTATGGCTACACCTTC	CASTWEETYGYTF	TRBV19	TRBJ1-2	-	-
TGTGCCAGCAGCCAACCTGGACAGGGGGCTCGTGGAAACACCATATATTTT	CASSQPGQGARGNTIYF	TRBV3-1/TRBV3-2	TRBJ1-3	TRBD1	once
TGCGCCAGCGGCCTAGGTGCGGCTGAAGCTTTCTTT	CASGLGAAEAFF	TRBV23-1	TRBJ1-1	-	-
TGTGCCAGCAGAAAGCGGGGGGAGACCCAGTACTTC	CASRKRGETQYF	TRBV6-5	TRBJ2-5	TRBD2	-
TGTGCCAGCAGCCGCGGAGAATTGACCTACGAGCAGTACTTC	CASSRGELTYEQYF	TRBV3-1/TRBV3-2	TRBJ2-7	-	-
TGTGCCATCAGTGAAAACCAGGGCGGGGGCACTGAAGCTTTCTTT	CAISENQGGGTEAFF	TRBV10-3	TRBJ1-1	-	-
TGCGCCAGCAGCCAAGATTTCGGCCAAGGGGACTCCTACGAGCAGTACTTC	CASSQDFGQGDSYEQYF	TRBV4-3	TRBJ2-7	-	-
TGTGCCAGCAGCTCCCTATGGGACAGTCAAGAGACCCAGTACTTC	CASSSLWDSQETQYF	TRBV7-2	TRBJ2-5	TRBD1	-
TGCGCCAGCAGCGAGGGACAGGGGGACGAGCAGTACTTC	CASSEGQGDEQYF	TRBV5-1	TRBJ2-7	TRBD1	-
TGCGCCAGCAGTGTTTTGAGGGGGCCCACTGAAGCTTTCTTT	CASSVLRGPTEAFF	TRBV10-2	TRBJ1-1	TRBD1	-
TGTGCTAGTGGTTCCCGGACAGGGGGCTTCTACGAGCAGTACTTC	CASGSRTGGFYEQYF	TRBV12-5	TRBJ2-7	TRBD1	-
TGTGCCAGCAGCTTAGAGGTAGCCCAGCCCCAGCATTTT	CASSLEVAQPQHF	TRBV7-2	TRBJ1-5	-	once
TGTGCCAGCAGCTTAGGGGGTAGCGGATACACAGATACGCAGTATTTT	CASSLGGSGYTDTQYF	TRBV7-6	TRBJ2-3	-	-
TGTGCCAGCAGCTCAGCACCCCTCGGGTGGGGGGGGCTGCGGGAAAAACTGTTTTTT	CASSSAPLGWGGLREKLFF	TRBV5-6	TRBJ1-4	-	-
TGTGCCAGCAGCCAGGGGCCTAGCACAGATACGCAGTATTTT	CASSQGPSTDTQYF	TRBV7-3	TRBJ2-3	-	-
TGTGCCAGCAGCGCGATAACTACTAGCACAGATACGCAGTATTTT	CASSAITTSTDTQYF	TRBV9	TRBJ2-3	-	-
TGTGCCAGCAGCCAAGAGGGGGGGAACACCGGGGAGCTGTTTTTT	CASSQEGGNTGELFF	TRBV4-2	TRBJ2-2	-	-
TGTGCCAGCACCCGAAGCCGGAGCGAGATTAGGGGCGAGCAGTACTTC	CASTRSRSEIRGEQYF	TRBV2	TRBJ2-7	-	-
TGTGCCAGCAGCGCGCGGGGGGGCCGGATCTACGAGCAGTACTTC	CASSARGGRIYEQYF	TRBV7-8	TRBJ2-7	TRBD2	-
TGTGCCAGCGCACTCTCGGGTCACAGCAATCAGCCCCAGCATTTT	CASALSGHSNQPQHF	TRBV7-2	TRBJ1-5	-	once
TGTGCCAGCAGCTTGGGGCCTGGAAACACCATATATTTT	CASSLGPGNTIYF	TRBV11-3	TRBJ1-3	-	-
TGTGCCAGCAGTTTCCCTGGGCCAGGCGCGTTCTTC	CASSFPGPGAFF	TRBV2	TRBJ2-1	-	-
TGTGCCACCAGTGCCACAGGACAGGGGGCTGGTGGCTACACCTTC	CATSATGQGAGGYTF	TRBV24-1	TRBJ1-2	TRBD1	-
TGCGCCAGCAGCTTGGTGGTAGCGGGGGGCCGAAGCTCCTACAATGAGCAGTTCTTC	CASSLVVAGGRSSYNEQFF	TRBV5-1	TRBJ2-1	TRBD2	once
TGTGCCAGCAGTTACGAGGGAGGGCTAGCGAACACAGATACGCAGTATTTT	CASSYEGGLANTDTQYF	TRBV6-2/TRBV6-3	TRBJ2-3	TRBD2	-
TGTGCCAGCAGCCCCGGGACAGTCGCGTTCTTC	CASSPGTVAFF	TRBV11-1	TRBJ2-1	TRBD1	-
TGTGCCAGCAGTGAAGGAGTATCGGGGGATGAGCAGTTCTTC	CASSEGVSGDEQFF	TRBV6-4	TRBJ2-1	-	-
TGTGCCAGCAGCTCCGGGGGGGTTCAGCCCCAGCATTTT	CASSSGGVQPQHF	TRBV7-9	TRBJ1-5	-	-
TGTGCCAGTTCCGGACAGATGAACACTGAAGCTTTCTTT	CASSGQMNTEAFF	TRBV19	TRBJ1-1	-	once
TGTGCCAGCAGCCCTGGGACAGGGAACGCCTACGAGCAGTACTTC	CASSPGTGNAYEQYF	TRBV7-6	TRBJ2-7	TRBD1	once
TGTGCCAGCGGGACAGGGAACACTGAAGCTTTCTTT	CASGTGNTEAFF	TRBV28	TRBJ1-1	TRBD1	-
TGTGCCAGCAGCTTGGTGCTAGGCAGGGGCCCAGATACGCAGTATTTT	CASSLVLGRGPDTQYF	TRBV5-4	TRBJ2-3	-	-
TGTGCCAGCAGTTATGACAGGGTGATGCCCCTCCACTTT	CASSYDRVMPLHF	TRBV6-5	TRBJ1-6	TRBD1	-
TGTGCCAGCAGTGCAGGTGTTGGGCAGGGAAACTATGGCTACACCTTC	CASSAGVGQGNYGYTF	TRBV6-4	TRBJ1-2	-	-